The 30 T cell receptor beta chains below were found in one sample sequenced in a study of T cells in Graves' hyperthyroidism and ophthalmopathy. TCR beta CDR3 sequences were amplified from RNA transcripts. HTBI primers drove first-round RT-PCR of the TCR CDR3. Each CDR3 protein gets one entry after TCRdb re-called the multiplex PCR reads with MiXCR. The sample has about 610,000 distinct CDR3 sequences; roughly 15% are singletons. Input material: blood. These receptors all come from a woman aged 40 to 55 with Graves' ophthalmopathy.

The rearrangement links TRBV9 to TRBJ2-3; 9 bases map to TRBD1. The V gene's germline CDR1 is SGDLS and CDR2 YYNGEE. With 0 bases clipped from V and 3 bases from J, the junction kept 17 bases outside the gene matches. This CDR3 region has 20 residues. This CDR3 is CASSVGGAGTGFKGTDTQYF. The DNA of the CDR3 is TGTGCCAGCAGCGTAGGAGGGGCCGGGACAGGGTTTAAGGGAACAGATACGCAGTATTTT. Based on the CDR3 plus reference TRBV9 and TRBJ2-3, the full variable domain is DSGVTQTPKHLITATGQRVTLRCSPRSGDLSVYWYQQSLDQGLQFLIQYYNGEERAKGNILERFSAQQFPDLHSELNLSSLELGDSALYFCASSVGGAGTGFKGTDTQYFGPGTRLTVL.

This clonotype was observed a few times. This chain links TRBV15 with TRBJ2-2; D is perhaps TRBD1 (5 bases). In germline, CDR1 is LNHNV, CDR2 YYDKDF (reference sequence). V shed 1 base and J shed 4 bases, with 10 bases lying between them. The CDR3 runs to 15 residues. The CDR3 protein is CATSRVWGPTGELFF. The CDR3 DNA is TGTGCCACCAGCAGAGTATGGGGCCCCACCGGGGAGCTGTTTTTT.

This clonotype was found once. This sequence joins TRBV12-5 and TRBJ1-2, with D possibly TRBD1 on 5 matching bases. Germline V gene data show CDR1 as LGHNT and CDR2 as FRNRAP. V lost 7 bases and J 8 bases, leaving 20 bases between the germline ends. The CDR3 contains 14 residues. CDR3 in DNA: TGTGCTAGTGCCACCCTCGGGGGAGTCAGCGGCTACACCTTC. Protein: CASATLGGVSGYTF.

This clonotype has ten or more counts. The chain combines TRBV6-2 or TRBV6-3 with TRBJ2-5, with D perhaps matching TRBD2 (5 bases). Germline V lookup: CDR1 MNHEY, CDR2 SVGEGT. This CDR3 is built from 15 residues. V was trimmed by 2 bases and J by 1 base, leaving 11 bases between them. The DNA of the CDR3 is TGTGCCAGCAGTTACACTAGAGGGAGCCAAGAGACCCAGTACTTC. Residues: CASSYTRGSQETQYF.

With respect to this clonotype: A single base separates this from a much larger clone, so it may be a read error. The chain has TRBV30 and TRBJ2-7, with D perhaps TRBD1 (5 bases). The germline V gene has CDR1 GTSNPN and CDR2 SVGIG (reference sequence). The CDR3 runs to 13 residues. Written as DNA, the CDR3 is TGTGCCTGGGAGCAGGGTGGGTCTGACGAGCTGTACTTC. The encoded protein is CAWEQGGSDELYF.

This clonotype was seen ten or more times. The chain has TRBV6-2 or TRBV6-3 and TRBJ2-7, with 11 nucleotides matching TRBD2. Unmatched junction bases numbered 7, after V lost 7 bases and J lost 2 bases. The CDR3 spans 15 residues. Germline V gives CDR1 MNHEY, CDR2 SVGEGT. CDR3 nucleotides: TGTGCCAGCAAGTTCCGGACTAGCGGGCCCTACGAGCAGTACTTC. It encodes CASKFRTSGPYEQYF.

This clonotype has a handful of counts. The rearrangement joins TRBV4-1 to TRBJ1-2; 9 bases align to TRBD1. Germline V gives CDR1 MGHRA, CDR2 YSYEKL. The CDR3 contains 18 residues. V lost 1 base and J lost 10; bases outside the gene matches: 19. CDR3 bases: TGCGCCAGCAGCCAAGGTTCGGGACAGGGCGGGATGATGGAGGACTACACCTTC. Protein sequence: CASSQGSGQGGMMEDYTF.

This clonotype was seen repeatedly, ten times or more. The rearrangement joins TRBV6-1 to TRBJ1-2; D not certain. The CDR3 is 13 amino acids. V dropped 6 bases and J dropped 8 bases, with 16 bases sitting between them. The V gene's germline CDR1 is MNHNS and CDR2 SASEGT. Here the CDR3 DNA reads TGTGCCAGCAGCCCGACTGGCGGGAGGGGCTACACCTTC. This gives the protein CASSPTGGRGYTF.

This clonotype was seen repeatedly, ten times or more. The chain joins TRBV27 to TRBJ2-3; maybe TRBD1 (5 bases). CDR3 length: 18 residues. CDR1 is MNHEY, CDR2 SMNVEV, per germline (reference sequence). With 0 bases removed from V and 1 base from J, the gap between germline ends came to 17 bases. Here the CDR3 reads CASSLSYDSLRGTDTQYF. CDR3 DNA sequence: TGTGCCAGCAGTTTATCCTACGACAGCCTTCGTGGCACAGATACGCAGTATTTT.

This clonotype has at least ten counts. V and J are TRBV25-1 and TRBJ2-2; unclear D gene. CDR3 length: 14 residues. Germline V gene lookup returns CDR1 MGHDK and CDR2 SYGVNS. The V end lost 2 bases, the J end lost 0 bases, and 4 bases lay between the germline ends. CDR3 bases: TGTGCCAGCAGTGAAGGCCCGAACACCGGGGAGCTGTTTTTT. Its translation: CASSEGPNTGELFF.

Ten or more counts support this clonotype. The V gene is TRBV12-3 or TRBV12-4, the J gene TRBJ2-7; D may match TRBD1 or TRBD2 (6 bases each). This CDR3 has 12 residues. Trimming stripped 7 bases from V and 4 bases from J, with 11 bases between. CDR3 residues: CASNKGGYEQYF. In DNA, the CDR3 is TGTGCCAGCAACAAGGGGGGTTACGAGCAGTACTTC.

This clonotype was counted ten times or more. The chain links TRBV12-3 or TRBV12-4 to TRBJ2-5, with 8 nucleotides matching TRBD1. Trimming cost V 6 bases and J 3 bases; bases outside gene matches: 9. The CDR3 spans 15 residues. The CDR3 loop is CASSHRDRREETQYF. The CDR3 DNA follows: TGTGCCAGCAGCCACCGGGACAGGAGAGAAGAGACCCAGTACTTC.

This clonotype was picked up many times. The V and J genes are TRBV6-2 or TRBV6-3 and TRBJ2-5; TRBD2 is a possible D gene (5 bases). Trimming pared 5 bases from V and 3 bases from J, leaving 10 bases between. Germline V lookup: CDR1 MNHEY, CDR2 SVGEGT. The CDR3 length is 13 residues. The CDR3 here is CASSPPGEETQYF. The CDR3 region has the DNA TGTGCCAGCAGTCCCCCCGGGGAAGAGACCCAGTACTTC.

This clonotype was recorded many times. This sequence joins TRBV7-8 and TRBJ2-4; 7 positions match TRBD1. Looked up from germline, CDR1 is SGHVS and CDR2 is FQNEAQ. The CDR3 runs 15 residues. Trimming took 1 base from V and 10 from J; bases not matched to a gene: 10. The CDR3 bases are TGTGCCAGCAGCTTAGAGGGACAGTTGACGGGGATTCAGTACTTC. It is translated as CASSLEGQLTGIQYF.

This clonotype has a count of ten or more. Germline is not matched at one junction end, which may reflect a read error. The chain couples TRBV7-2 to TRBJ2-7, with a tentative D call TRBD1 (5 bases). This CDR3 comprises 15 residues. CDR1 is SGHTA and CDR2 is FQGNSA in the germline V gene. CDR3 in amino acids: CGSSLGRVISYEQYF. The CDR3 DNA reads as TGTGGCAGCAGCTTAGGCAGGGTCATCTCCTACGAGCAGTACTTC.

This clonotype was counted between two and nine times. This rearrangement joins TRBV5-1 to TRBJ1-3, with 8 bases lining up with TRBD1. V lost 4 bases, J lost 8 bases, and 11 bases stayed unmatched. Germline assignment: CDR1 SGHRS and CDR2 YFSETQ. This CDR3 contains 15 residues. CDR3 sequence (DNA): TGCGCCAGCAGCGTTGACAGGGGATCGGGGGACACCATATATTTT. Translating it yields CASSVDRGSGDTIYF.

This clonotype was seen more than once but under ten times. The rearrangement joins TRBV11-3 to TRBJ1-1; unclear D gene. Germline V gives CDR1 SGHNT, CDR2 YENEEA. The V end was cut by 0 bases, the J end by 2 bases, with 10 bases between. This CDR3 contains 15 residues. The CDR3 here is CASSLEGVLNTEAFF. CDR3 nucleotides: TGTGCCAGCAGCTTAGAAGGAGTTCTTAACACTGAAGCTTTCTTT.

This clonotype occurred many times. The chain combines TRBV28 with TRBJ2-2, with D hard to call. The germline V gene has CDR1 MDHEN and CDR2 SYDVKM. The CDR3 contains 12 residues. Trimming left V 5 bases short and J 8 bases short, with 9 bases between. CDR3 sequence (DNA): TGTGCCAGCAGTATACAGCAAGGGGAGCTGTTTTTT. Amino acid sequence: CASSIQQGELFF.

This chain connects TRBV28 to TRBJ1-5; TRBD1 agrees at 7 bases. Germline V gene lookup returns CDR1 MDHEN and CDR2 SYDVKM. The length of the CDR3 is 13 residues. Trimming took 5 bases from V and 6 from J; bases not matched to a gene: 4. As DNA, the CDR3 is TGTGCCAGCAGTCCGGACAGGCTTCAGCCCCAGCATTTT. This sequence encodes CASSPDRLQPQHF.

The chain links TRBV18 to TRBJ1-1, with TRBD1 matching over 9 bases. This CDR3 region has 19 residues. The junction had 14 bases not matched to a gene; V was cut back by 3 bases and J by 0 bases. The germline CDR1 and CDR2 sequences are KGHSH and LQKENI. CDR3 coding DNA: TGTGCCAGCTCACCCACAGGGGGCAAAGGTTCCTCACTGAACACTGAAGCTTTCTTT. Protein: CASSPTGGKGSSLNTEAFF.

This clonotype was seen at least ten times. The rearrangement links TRBV30 to TRBJ2-7; 9 nucleotides line up with TRBD1. This CDR3 comprises 15 residues. Germline-derived CDR1 and CDR2 are GTSNPN and SVGIG (reference sequence). V trimming: 3 bases; J trimming: 6 bases; junction bases outside the gene matches: 12. In nucleotides, the CDR3 is TGTGCCTGGAGGGGGTACACAGGGGGCAAGGGCGAGCAGTACTTC. Translating it yields CAWRGYTGGKGEQYF.

There are a few counts of this clonotype. V usage is TRBV6-1 and J usage is TRBJ1-1, with no clear D. CDR1 MNHNS and CDR2 SASEGT come from the germline V gene. The V end was cut by 6 bases, the J end by 0 bases, with 11 bases between. CDR3 size: 14 residues. In nucleotides, the CDR3 is TGTGCCAGCAGACCTTCGACGGTGAACACTGAAGCTTTCTTT. This translates into CASRPSTVNTEAFF.

In its sample, this clonotype was seen many times. The chain combines TRBV6-2 or TRBV6-3 with TRBJ1-2; D gene ambiguous. V gave up 6 bases and J gave up 4 bases, with 15 bases separating them. CDR1 is MNHEY and CDR2 is SVGEGT in the germline V gene. The CDR3 is 14 amino acids. CDR3 residues: CASRIGRAAYGYTF. In nucleotides, the CDR3 is TGTGCCAGCAGAATTGGGCGGGCCGCCTATGGCTACACCTTC.

This chain connects TRBV7-2 to TRBJ1-2, with a tentative D call TRBD1 (6 bases). CDR1 is SGHTA, CDR2 FQGNSA, per germline. The CDR3 covers 14 residues. The ends were cut back, 1 base at V and 4 bases at J, with 10 bases in the middle. The CDR3 nucleotides read TGTGCCAGCAGCTTAGAGTCAGGGGCCTATGGCTACACCTTC. Its translation: CASSLESGAYGYTF. The full variable domain, in which reference TRBV7-2 and TRBJ1-2 provide the parts outside the CDR3, is GAGVSQSPSNKVTEKGKDVELRCDPISGHTALYWYRQSLGQGLEFLIYFQGNSAPDKSGLPSDRFSAERTGGSVSTLTIQRTQQEDSAVYLCASSLESGAYGYTFGSGTRLTVV.

This clonotype was observed a handful of times. A much larger clone sits a single nucleotide away, making a read error possible. The CDR3 coding sequence is TGTGCCAACAGTTACCGGCTAGCGGGGTTCTACGAGCAGTACTTC. Translating gives CANSYRLAGFYEQYF. The chain has TRBV6-5 and TRBJ2-7, with 9 positions matching TRBD2. Germline V CDR1 and CDR2: MNHEY, SVGAGI. This CDR3 has 15 amino acids.

J is TRBJ1-2 and V is TRBV6-1, with a possible D match to TRBD1 (5 bases). V was trimmed by 1 base and J by 7 bases, leaving 7 bases between them. This CDR3 has 12 residues. CDR1 is MNHNS, CDR2 SASEGT, per germline. This chain's CDR3 is CASSEVGAGYTF. The CDR3 nucleotides are TGTGCCAGCAGTGAAGTAGGGGCTGGCTACACCTTC.

The V gene is TRBV12-3 or TRBV12-4, the J gene TRBJ1-5; 7 nucleotides match TRBD1. This CDR3 has 15 amino acids. After removal of 5 bases from V and 7 bases from J, the junction contained 11 bases not matched to a gene. The DNA for the CDR3 is TGTGCCAGCAGTGCCGGGACAGCTTTCGGGCAGCCCCAGCATTTT. It encodes CASSAGTAFGQPQHF.

This clonotype has a count of ten or more. V gene TRBV9 combines with J gene TRBJ2-2; D gene ambiguous. The CDR3 is 15 residues long. CDR1 and CDR2 from the germline V gene are SGDLS and YYNGEE. V was clipped by 1 base and J by 1 base, with 8 bases between them. This CDR3 reads CASSVLGRNTGELFF. The CDR3 nucleotides are TGTGCCAGCAGCGTATTGGGCAGGAACACCGGGGAGCTGTTTTTT.

This clonotype was counted ten times or more. This chain uses TRBV20-1 with TRBJ1-1, with a tentative D call TRBD1 (5 bases). CDR1 is DFQATT, CDR2 SNEGSKA, per germline (reference sequence). This CDR3 contains 14 residues. V was trimmed by 0 bases and J by 4 bases, leaving 12 bases between them. CDR3 sequence (DNA): TGCAGTGCTAGAGATCATGGAGGGGTCACTGAAGCTTTCTTT. The encoded protein is CSARDHGGVTEAFF.

This clonotype was seen repeatedly, ten times or more. This chain connects TRBV7-2 to TRBJ2-7, with TRBD1 identical over 8 bases. The trim removed 4 bases at V and 1 base at J, leaving 6 bases unmatched. CDR3 length: 15 amino acids. Per the germline V gene, CDR1 is SGHTA and CDR2 is FQGNSA. Here the CDR3 DNA reads TGTGCCAGCAGCTCCACCACAGGGGGTTCCTACGAGCAGTACTTC. Residues: CASSSTTGGSYEQYF.